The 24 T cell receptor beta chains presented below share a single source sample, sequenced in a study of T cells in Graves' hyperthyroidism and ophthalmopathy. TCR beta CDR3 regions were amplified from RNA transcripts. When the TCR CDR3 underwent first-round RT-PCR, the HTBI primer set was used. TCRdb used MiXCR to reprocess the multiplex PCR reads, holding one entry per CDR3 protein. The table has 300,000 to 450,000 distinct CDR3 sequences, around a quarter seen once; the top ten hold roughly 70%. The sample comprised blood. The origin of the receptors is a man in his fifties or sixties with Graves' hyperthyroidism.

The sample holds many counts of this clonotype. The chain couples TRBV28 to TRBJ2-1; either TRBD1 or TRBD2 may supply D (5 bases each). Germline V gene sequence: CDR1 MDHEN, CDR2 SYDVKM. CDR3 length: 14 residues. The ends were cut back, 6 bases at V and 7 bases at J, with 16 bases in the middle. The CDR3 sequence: CASSPGANTNEQFF. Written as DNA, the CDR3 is TGTGCCAGCAGCCCCGGGGCGAACACGAATGAGCAGTTCTTC.

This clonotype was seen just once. The CDR3 sequence: CASSSELASGNTIYF. The DNA of the CDR3 is TGTGCCAGCAGCTCCGAGCTTGCCTCTGGAAACACCATATATTTT. V is TRBV7-3 and J is TRBJ1-3; the D is unclear. The CDR3 consists of 15 residues. V was clipped by 4 bases and J by 0 bases, with 10 bases between them. CDR1 SGHTA and CDR2 FQGTGA come from the germline V gene.

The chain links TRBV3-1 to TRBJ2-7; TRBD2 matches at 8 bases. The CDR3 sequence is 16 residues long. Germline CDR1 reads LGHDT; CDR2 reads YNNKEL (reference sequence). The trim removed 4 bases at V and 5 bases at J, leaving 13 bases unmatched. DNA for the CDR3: TGTGCCAGCAGCCCCCAACTTAGCGGGAAGAGGCACGAGCAGTACTTC. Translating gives CASSPQLSGKRHEQYF.

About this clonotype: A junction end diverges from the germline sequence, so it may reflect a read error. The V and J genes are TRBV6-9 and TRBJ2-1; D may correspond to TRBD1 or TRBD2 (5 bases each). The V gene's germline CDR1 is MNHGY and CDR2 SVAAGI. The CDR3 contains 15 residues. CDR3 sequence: CANSFGPGPSGEQFF. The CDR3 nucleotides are TGTGCCAACAGTTTCGGGCCGGGACCCAGCGGTGAGCAGTTCTTC.

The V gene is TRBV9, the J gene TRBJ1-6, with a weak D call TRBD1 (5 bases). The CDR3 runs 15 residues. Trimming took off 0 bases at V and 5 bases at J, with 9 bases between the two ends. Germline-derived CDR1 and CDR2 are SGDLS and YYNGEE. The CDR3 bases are TGTGCCAGCAGCGTAGAGGGGACCGATAATTCACCCCTCCACTTT. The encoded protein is CASSVEGTDNSPLHF.

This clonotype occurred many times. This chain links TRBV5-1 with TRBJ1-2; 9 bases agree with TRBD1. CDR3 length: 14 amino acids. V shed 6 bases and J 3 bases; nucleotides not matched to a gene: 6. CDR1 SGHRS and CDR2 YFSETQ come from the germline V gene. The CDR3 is CASKRTGDDYGYTF. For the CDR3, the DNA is TGCGCCAGCAAAAGGACAGGGGATGACTATGGCTACACCTTC.

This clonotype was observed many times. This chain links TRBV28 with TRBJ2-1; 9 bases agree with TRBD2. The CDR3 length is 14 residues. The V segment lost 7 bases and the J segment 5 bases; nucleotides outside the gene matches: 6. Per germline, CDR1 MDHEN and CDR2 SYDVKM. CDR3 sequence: CASMAGGRDNEQFF. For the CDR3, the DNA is TGTGCCAGCATGGCGGGAGGGCGCGACAATGAGCAGTTCTTC.

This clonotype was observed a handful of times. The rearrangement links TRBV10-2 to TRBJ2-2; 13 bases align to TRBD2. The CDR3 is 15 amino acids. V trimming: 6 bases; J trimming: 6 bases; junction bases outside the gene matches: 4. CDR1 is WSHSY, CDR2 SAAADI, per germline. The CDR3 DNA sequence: TGCGCCAGCAGCGGACTAGCGGGAGTTCCCGGGGAGCTGTTTTTT. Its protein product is CASSGLAGVPGELFF.

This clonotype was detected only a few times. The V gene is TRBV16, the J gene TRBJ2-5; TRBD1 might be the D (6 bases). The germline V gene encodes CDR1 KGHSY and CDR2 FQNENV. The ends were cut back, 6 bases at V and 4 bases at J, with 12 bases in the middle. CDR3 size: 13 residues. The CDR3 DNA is TGTGCCAGCAGACACAGGGATTTAGAGACCCAGTACTTC. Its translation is CASRHRDLETQYF.

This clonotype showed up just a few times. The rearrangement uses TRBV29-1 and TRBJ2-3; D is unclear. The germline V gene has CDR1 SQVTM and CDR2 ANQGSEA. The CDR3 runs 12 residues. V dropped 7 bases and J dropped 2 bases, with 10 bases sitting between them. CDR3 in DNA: TGCAGCGCCGCCCCCCCCACAGATACGCAGTATTTT. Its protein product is CSAAPPTDTQYF.

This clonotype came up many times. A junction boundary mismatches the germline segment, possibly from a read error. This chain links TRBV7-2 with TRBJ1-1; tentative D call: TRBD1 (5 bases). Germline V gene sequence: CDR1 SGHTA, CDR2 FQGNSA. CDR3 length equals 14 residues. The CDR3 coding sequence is TGTGCCAGCACCTTAGCAGGGTTTCGTGGTGAAGCTTTCTTT. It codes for CASTLAGFRGEAFF.

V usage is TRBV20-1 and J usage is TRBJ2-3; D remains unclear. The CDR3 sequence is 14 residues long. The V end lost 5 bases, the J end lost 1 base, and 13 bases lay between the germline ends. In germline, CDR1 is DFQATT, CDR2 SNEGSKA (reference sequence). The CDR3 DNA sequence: TGCAGTGCTCGTCACGCCGTGGGCACAGATACGCAGTATTTT. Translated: CSARHAVGTDTQYF.

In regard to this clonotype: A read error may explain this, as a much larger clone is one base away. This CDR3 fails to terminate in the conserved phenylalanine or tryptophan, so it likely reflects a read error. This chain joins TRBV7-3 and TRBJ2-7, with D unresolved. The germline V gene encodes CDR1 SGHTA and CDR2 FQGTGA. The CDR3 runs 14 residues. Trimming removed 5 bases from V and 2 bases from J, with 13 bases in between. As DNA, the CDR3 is TGTGCCAGCAGCCCAAGAACATTTGCCTACGAGCAGTACTTA. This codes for CASSPRTFAYEQYL.

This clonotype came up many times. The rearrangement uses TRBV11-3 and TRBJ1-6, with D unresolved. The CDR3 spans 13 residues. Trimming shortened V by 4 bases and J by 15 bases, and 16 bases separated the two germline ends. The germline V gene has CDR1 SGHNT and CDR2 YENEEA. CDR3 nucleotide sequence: TGTGCCAGCAGCTCCGACCCCCTACTTCACCTCCACTTT. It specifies CASSSDPLLHLHF.

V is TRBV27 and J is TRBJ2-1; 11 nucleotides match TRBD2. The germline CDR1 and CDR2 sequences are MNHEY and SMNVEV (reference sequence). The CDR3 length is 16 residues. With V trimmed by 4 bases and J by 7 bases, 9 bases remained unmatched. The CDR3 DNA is TGTGCCAGCAGTTCTAGTACTAGCGGGAGTTCAAATGAGCAGTTCTTC. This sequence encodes CASSSSTSGSSNEQFF.

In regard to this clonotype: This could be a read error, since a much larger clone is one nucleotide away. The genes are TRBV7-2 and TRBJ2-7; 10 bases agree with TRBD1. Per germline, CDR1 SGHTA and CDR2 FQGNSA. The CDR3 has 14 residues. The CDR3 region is CASSQSTGGYKQYF. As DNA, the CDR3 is TGTGCCAGCAGCCAGTCGACAGGGGGCTACAAGCAGTACTTC.

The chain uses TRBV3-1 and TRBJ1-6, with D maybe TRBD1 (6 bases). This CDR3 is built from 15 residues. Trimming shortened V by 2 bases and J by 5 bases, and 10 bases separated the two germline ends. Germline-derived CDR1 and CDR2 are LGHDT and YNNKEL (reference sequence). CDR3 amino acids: CASSQSDRHNSPLHF. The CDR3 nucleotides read TGTGCCAGCAGCCAATCGGACAGACATAATTCACCCCTCCACTTT.

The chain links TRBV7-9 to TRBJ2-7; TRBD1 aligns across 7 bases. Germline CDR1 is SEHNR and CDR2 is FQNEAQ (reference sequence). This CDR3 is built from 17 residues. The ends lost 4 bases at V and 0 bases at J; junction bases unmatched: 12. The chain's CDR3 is CASSSSDREKASYEQYF. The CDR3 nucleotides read TGTGCCAGCAGCTCGAGCGACAGGGAGAAAGCCTCCTACGAGCAGTACTTC.

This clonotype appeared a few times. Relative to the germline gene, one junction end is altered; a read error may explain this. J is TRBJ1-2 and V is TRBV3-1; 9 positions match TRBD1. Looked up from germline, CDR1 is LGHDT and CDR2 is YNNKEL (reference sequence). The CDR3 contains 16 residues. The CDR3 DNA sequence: TGTACCAGCAGCCAAGCCCGGGACAGGGTGGGCTATGGCTACACCTTC. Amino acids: CTSSQARDRVGYGYTF.

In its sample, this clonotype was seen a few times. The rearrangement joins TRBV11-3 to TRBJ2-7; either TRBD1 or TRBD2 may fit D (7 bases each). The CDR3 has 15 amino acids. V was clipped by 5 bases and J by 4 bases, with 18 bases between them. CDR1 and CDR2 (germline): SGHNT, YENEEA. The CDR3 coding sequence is TGTGCCAGCAGCCGTAACCAGGGGGGGGGTTACGAGCAGTACTTC. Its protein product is CASSRNQGGGYEQYF.

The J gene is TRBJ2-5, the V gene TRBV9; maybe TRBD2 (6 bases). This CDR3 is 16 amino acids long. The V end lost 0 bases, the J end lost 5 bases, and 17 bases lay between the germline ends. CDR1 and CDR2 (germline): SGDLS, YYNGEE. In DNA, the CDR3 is TGTGCCAGCAGCGTAGCTGACAGCCTACGGGGGGAGACCCAGTACTTC. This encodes CASSVADSLRGETQYF.

CDR3 nucleotide sequence: TGTGCCAGCAGTTTATCCGGGACAGGGGGCTCCTACGAGCAGTACTTC. Amino acids: CASSLSGTGGSYEQYF. V is TRBV28 and J is TRBJ2-7; 11 nucleotides line up with TRBD1. The CDR3 has 16 residues. The trim removed 1 base at V and 0 bases at J, leaving 2 bases unmatched. CDR1 and CDR2 from the germline V gene are MDHEN and SYDVKM.

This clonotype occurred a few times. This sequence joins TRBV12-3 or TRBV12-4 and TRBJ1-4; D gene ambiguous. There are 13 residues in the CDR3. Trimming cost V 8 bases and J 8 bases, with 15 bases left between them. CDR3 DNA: TGTGCCAGCTGTGCCCGGATCCAGGAAAAACTGTTTTTT. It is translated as CASCARIQEKLFF.

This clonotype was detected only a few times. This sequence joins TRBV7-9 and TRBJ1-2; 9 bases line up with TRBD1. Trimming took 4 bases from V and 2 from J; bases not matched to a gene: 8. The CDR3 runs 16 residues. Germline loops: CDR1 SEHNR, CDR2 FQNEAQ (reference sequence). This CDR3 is CASSSKRQGGNYGYTF. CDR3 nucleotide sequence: TGTGCCAGCAGCTCGAAGCGACAGGGGGGGAACTATGGCTACACCTTC.